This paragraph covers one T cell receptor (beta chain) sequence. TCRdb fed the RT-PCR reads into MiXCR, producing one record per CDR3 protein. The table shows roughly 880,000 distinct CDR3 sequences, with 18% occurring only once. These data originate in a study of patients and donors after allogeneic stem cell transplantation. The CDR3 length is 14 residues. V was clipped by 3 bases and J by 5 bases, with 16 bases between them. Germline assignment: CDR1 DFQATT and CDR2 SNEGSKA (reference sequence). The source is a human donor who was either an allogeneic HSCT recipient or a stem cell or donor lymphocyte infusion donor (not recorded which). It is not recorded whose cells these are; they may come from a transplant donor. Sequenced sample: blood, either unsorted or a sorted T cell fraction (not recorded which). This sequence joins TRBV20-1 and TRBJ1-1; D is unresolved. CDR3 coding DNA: TGCAGTGCTAGGGGATCCGGGCAGAGGACTGAAGCTTTCTTT. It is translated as CSARGSGQRTEAFF.